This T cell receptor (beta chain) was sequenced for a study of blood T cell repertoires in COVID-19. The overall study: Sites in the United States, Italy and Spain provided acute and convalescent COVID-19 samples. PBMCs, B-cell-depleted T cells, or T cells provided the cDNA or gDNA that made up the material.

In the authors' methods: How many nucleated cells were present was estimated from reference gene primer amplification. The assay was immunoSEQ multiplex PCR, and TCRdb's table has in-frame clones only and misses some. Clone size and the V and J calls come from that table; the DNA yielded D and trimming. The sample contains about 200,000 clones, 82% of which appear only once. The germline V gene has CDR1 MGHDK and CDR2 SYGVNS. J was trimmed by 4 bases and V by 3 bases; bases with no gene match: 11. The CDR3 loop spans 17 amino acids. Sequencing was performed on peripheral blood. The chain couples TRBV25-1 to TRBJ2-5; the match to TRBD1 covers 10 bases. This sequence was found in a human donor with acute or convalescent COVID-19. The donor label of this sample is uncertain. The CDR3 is CASSDTRRDRGRETQYF. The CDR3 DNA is TGTGCCAGCAGTGACACCCGCCGGGACAGGGGTAGAGAGACCCAGTACTTC.